What follows describes a single T cell receptor (beta chain). Study processing details: Nucleated cell number was recorded as an estimate derived from reference gene primer amplification. Profiling relied on immunoSEQ multiplex PCR, and the TCRdb table lists in-frame clones only, not all of them. V and J calls and clone size come straight from that table; D and trimming were deduced from the DNA. The repertoire consists of about 120,000 clones, with roughly 76% occurring once and the leading ten covering 8% to 13%. The data derive from a study of blood T cell repertoires in COVID-19. Study background: Collection of acute and convalescent COVID-19 samples took place in the United States, Italy and Spain. Nucleic acid was either cDNA or gDNA, and it came from T cells, B-cell-depleted T cells, or PBMCs.

The CDR3 contains 18 residues. Per germline, CDR1 LGHDT and CDR2 YNNKEL (reference sequence). Germline trimming cut 0 bases from V and 7 bases from J; bases unmatched to any gene: 15. The receptor was derived from a human donor in a cohort sampled during active COVID-19. The sample consisted of peripheral blood. This chain connects TRBV3-1 (or the pseudogene TRBV3-2) to TRBJ2-5; 9 positions match TRBD2. CDR3 sequence: CASSQDFASGAFRGTQYF. The DNA of the CDR3 is TGTGCCAGCAGCCAAGATTTTGCTAGCGGGGCCTTTCGAGGGACCCAGTACTTC.